One sample yielded the 24 T cell receptor beta chains listed below, sequenced in a study of CD8+ T cells in alopecia areata. Sequencing relied on a cDNA template that was reverse transcribed from extracted RNA. The method was immunoSEQ multiplex PCR; TCRdb's version includes in-frame clones alone and lacks a portion of them. The sample holds some 180,000 clones, roughly 50% seen once. The sample consisted of CD8+ T cells sorted from blood. These receptors all stem from a human donor in good health.

The V call is TRBV29-1, the J call TRBJ2-1; 12 bases map to TRBD2. J gave up 3 bases and V 2 bases, and 14 bases lay outside the gene matches. Germline V CDR1 and CDR2: SQVTM, ANQGSEA. CDR3 length: 19 residues. CDR3 sequence reads: CSVEPGDLAGGPRYNEQFF. The CDR3 nucleotides read TGCAGCGTTGAACCCGGGGACCTAGCGGGGGGGCCCCGCTACAATGAGCAGTTCTTC.

The rearrangement links TRBV6-4 to TRBJ1-2; 9 nucleotides line up with TRBD1. Germline V gene lookup returns CDR1 MRHNA and CDR2 SNTAGT. The CDR3 is 15 residues long. Unmatched junction bases numbered 3, after V lost 2 bases and J lost 2 bases. CDR3 sequence (DNA): TGTGCCAGCAGTGACCCTGGACAGGGGAACTATGGCTACACCTTC. Translation: CASSDPGQGNYGYTF.

The chain couples TRBV6-6 to TRBJ2-7; TRBD2 matches at 10 bases. CDR3 length: 14 amino acids. Trimming at V came to 6 bases and at J to 2 bases, leaving 4 bases not matched to a gene. The germline CDR1 and CDR2 sequences are MNHNY and SVGAGI (reference sequence). The CDR3 reads CASSQSGGAYEQYF. The CDR3 DNA is TGTGCCAGCAGCCAGAGCGGGGGGGCCTACGAGCAGTACTTC.

This clone was recorded a few times. The rearrangement joins TRBV29-1 to TRBJ1-2; 7 bases fit TRBD1. The V and J ends lost 4 bases and 4 bases, in that order; junction bases with no gene match: 9. Germline values: CDR1 SQVTM, CDR2 ANQGSEA. This CDR3 contains 14 residues. In nucleotides, the CDR3 is TGCAGCGTTGGACCCGGGACAGCCTCCTATGGCTACACCTTC. Its translation is CSVGPGTASYGYTF.

This rearrangement joins TRBV15 to TRBJ1-2; a weak D match, TRBD1 (5 bases). Germline V gene lookup returns CDR1 LNHNV and CDR2 YYDKDF (reference sequence). The CDR3 length is 15 residues. Trimming removed 0 bases at V and 4 bases at J, with 12 bases between. CDR3 sequence reads: CATSRDRGGAYGYTF. The CDR3 nucleotides are TGTGCCACCAGCAGAGATCGCGGGGGTGCCTATGGCTACACCTTC.

On this clone itself: At the DNA level, this CDR3 is encoded by other sequences in the same sample as well. This rearrangement joins TRBV7-9 to TRBJ1-2; 10 bases are a match to TRBD1. The CDR3 has 13 residues. J gave up 8 bases and V 5 bases, and 5 bases lay outside the gene matches. CDR1 is SEHNR and CDR2 is FQNEAQ in the germline V gene (reference sequence). CDR3 in DNA: TGTGCCAGCAGCATGGGACAGGGGTACGGCTACACCTTC. It encodes CASSMGQGYGYTF.

This clone was seen a handful of times. This chain links TRBV2 with TRBJ2-1; TRBD2 matches at 8 bases. The CDR3 is made up of 15 amino acids. Germline CDR1 reads SNHLY; CDR2 reads FYNNEI. The junction had 7 bases not matched to a gene; V was cut back by 6 bases and J by 3 bases. The CDR3 bases are TGTGCCAGCAGACCTACTAGCGGAGACTACAATGAGCAGTTCTTC. Translated, it gives CASRPTSGDYNEQFF.

This chain joins TRBV7-6 and TRBJ1-6, with a possible D match to TRBD1 (5 bases). CDR3 size: 14 residues. Germline lookup yields CDR1 SGHVS and CDR2 FNYEAQ. V lost 1 base, J lost 7 bases, and 8 bases lay in between. The CDR3, as DNA: TGTGCCAGCAGCTTAGATGGGGGGAATTCACCCCTCCACTTT. Translated: CASSLDGGNSPLHF.

The chain is built from TRBV2 and TRBJ2-1; D call uncertain. The CDR3 contains 12 residues. Germline V lookup: CDR1 SNHLY, CDR2 FYNNEI. V was shortened by 1 base and J by 9 bases, with 7 bases between the two germline ends. CDR3 nucleotides: TGTGCCAGCAGTGAAGGTTTAATTGAGCAGTTCTTC. This gives the protein CASSEGLIEQFF.

The chain combines TRBV30 with TRBJ1-5; TRBD1 might be the D (5 bases). Looked up from germline, CDR1 is GTSNPN and CDR2 is SVGIG (reference sequence). This CDR3 spans 15 amino acids. V lost 3 bases and J lost 2, with 14 bases in between. The CDR3 nucleotides are TGTGCCTGGAGCGACAGTGCCTTGGGCAATCAGCCCCAGCATTTT. It translates to CAWSDSALGNQPQHF.

This chain links TRBV4-2 with TRBJ1-2, with TRBD1 matching 7 bases. This CDR3 contains 17 residues. The ends lost 6 bases at V and 8 bases at J; junction bases unmatched: 21. CDR1 and CDR2 from the germline V gene are LGHNA and YNFKEQ. This CDR3 reads CASRNGEQGPGRKGYTF. The CDR3 DNA sequence: TGTGCCAGCAGGAATGGGGAACAGGGGCCGGGTAGGAAAGGCTACACCTTC.

This clone appeared a few times. The CDR3 loop is CATSVGPQREQFF. DNA for the CDR3: TGTGCCACCTCCGTGGGTCCTCAGCGGGAGCAGTTCTTC. The rearrangement links TRBV19 to TRBJ2-1, with D perhaps matching TRBD2 (5 bases). The CDR3 runs 13 residues. V lost 10 bases, J lost 10 bases, and 20 bases lay in between. Germline V gene sequence: CDR1 LNHDA, CDR2 SQIVND (reference sequence).

The chain has TRBV7-9 and TRBJ1-1; D is possibly TRBD1 (5 bases). The CDR3 sequence is 14 residues long. Germline assignment: CDR1 SEHNR and CDR2 FQNEAQ (reference sequence). The germline V and J ends were trimmed by 5 bases and 3 bases, with 13 bases remaining between them. In DNA form, the CDR3 reads TGTGCCAGCAGCGCAAGACAGCCCTACACTGAAGCTTTCTTT. Translation gives CASSARQPYTEAFF.

The V call is TRBV5-1, the J call TRBJ2-7; D is possibly TRBD2 (5 bases). Germline assignment: CDR1 SGHRS and CDR2 YFSETQ. CDR3 length: 12 amino acids. V was trimmed by 0 bases and J by 6 bases, leaving 7 bases between them. This CDR3 reads CASSLESGEQYF. In nucleotides, the CDR3 is TGCGCCAGCAGCTTGGAAAGCGGCGAGCAGTACTTC. The whole variable domain, remainder taken from reference TRBV5-1 and TRBJ2-7, is KAGVTQTPRYLIKTRGQQVTLSCSPISGHRSVSWYQQTPGQGLQFLFEYFSETQRNKGNFPGRFSGRQFSNSRSEMNVSTLELGDSALYLCASSLESGEQYFGPGTRLTVT.

The rearrangement uses TRBV15 and TRBJ2-5; no firm D call. The CDR3 spans 15 residues. Trimming took 2 bases from V and 1 from J, leaving 11 bases between them. From germline, CDR1 is LNHNV and CDR2 YYDKDF (reference sequence). This chain's CDR3 is CATSRKTEPQETQYF. In nucleotides, the CDR3 is TGTGCCACCAGCAGAAAGACGGAGCCCCAAGAGACCCAGTACTTC. Combining the CDR3 with reference TRBV15 and TRBJ2-5 gives the whole variable domain DAMVIQNPRYQVTQFGKPVTLSCSQTLNHNVMYWYQQKSSQAPKLLFHYYDKDFNNEADTPDNFQSRRPNTSFCFLDIRSPGLGDTAMYLCATSRKTEPQETQYFGPGTRLLVL.

This clone was detected a few times. The identical CDR3 is also encoded by other nucleotide sequences in the sample. The rearrangement uses TRBV6-5 and TRBJ1-1; D ambiguous. This CDR3 is built from 13 residues. Germline-derived CDR1 and CDR2 are MNHEY and SVGAGI. The V end was cut by 0 bases, the J end by 0 bases, with 2 bases between. CDR3 in DNA: TGTGCCAGCAGTTACTCGATGAACACTGAAGCTTTCTTT. Residues: CASSYSMNTEAFF.

This clone has more than one count but fewer than ten. This rearrangement joins TRBV27 to TRBJ2-1; possible D gene TRBD1, 5 bases. CDR3 size: 14 residues. With 5 bases removed from V and 6 bases from J, the gap between germline ends came to 14 bases. Germline V gene sequence: CDR1 MNHEY, CDR2 SMNVEV (reference sequence). In nucleotides, the CDR3 is TGTGCCAGCAGTCTCCGAGGACACTCCAATGAGCAGTTCTTC. Translating it yields CASSLRGHSNEQFF.

V gene TRBV23-1 combines with J gene TRBJ2-7; D not certain. TRBV23-1 is annotated as an ORF whose role is uncertain. V was trimmed by 0 bases and J by 0 bases, leaving 12 bases between them. CDR3 length equals 16 residues. CDR3 residues: CASSQSLLKSSYEQYF. For the CDR3, the DNA is TGCGCCAGCAGTCAATCATTGCTCAAGAGCTCCTACGAGCAGTACTTC.

The chain recombines TRBV29-1 with TRBJ1-1, with D possibly being TRBD1 (6 bases). CDR3 length: 13 amino acids. CDR1 is SQVTM, CDR2 ANQGSEA, per germline. V lost 7 bases and J lost 1, with 13 bases in between. The CDR3 reads CSAMGAQNTEAFF. CDR3 nucleotides: TGCAGCGCCATGGGGGCCCAGAACACTGAAGCTTTCTTT.

On this clone itself: Its ends do not fully match the called genes, so a read error is possible. The J gene is TRBJ2-3, the V gene TRBV13; D remains ambiguous. CDR3 length: 13 amino acids. The germline V gene has CDR1 PRHDT and CDR2 FYEKMQ (reference sequence). CDR3 loop: CASSLGPTDTQYF. The DNA of the CDR3 is TGTGCCAGCAGCCTAGGCCCTACAGATACGCAGTATTTT.

The J gene is TRBJ2-5, the V gene TRBV5-6; D possibly corresponds to TRBD2 (6 bases). V lost 10 bases and J lost 5, with 18 bases in between. From germline, CDR1 is SGHDT and CDR2 YYEEEE. The CDR3 is 13 residues long. In nucleotides, the CDR3 is TGTGCCTATGCGTCGGGGGTTGAGGAGACCCAGTACTTC. This translates into CAYASGVEETQYF.

The chain combines TRBV11-2 with TRBJ1-5, with D hard to call. With 3 bases removed from V and 6 bases from J, the gap between germline ends came to 15 bases. The CDR3 runs to 15 residues. CDR1 and CDR2 (germline): SGHAT, FQNNGV. The CDR3 here is CASSLSQGLGQPQHF. The CDR3 DNA reads as TGTGCCAGCAGCTTGTCTCAAGGGCTCGGTCAGCCCCAGCATTTT.

This chain connects TRBV5-4 to TRBJ2-3; TRBD2 aligns across 8 bases. Germline V gene data show CDR1 as SGHNT and CDR2 as YYREEE (reference sequence). CDR3 length equals 17 residues. The ends lost 0 bases at V and 2 bases at J; junction bases unmatched: 8. CDR3 bases: TGTGCCAGCAGCTTGGGTCTCCGGGGGGGGGACACAGATACGCAGTATTTT. Translation gives CASSLGLRGGDTDTQYF. Complete variable domain (other parts from reference TRBV5-4 and TRBJ2-3): ETGVTQSPTHLIKTRGQQVTLRCSSQSGHNTVSWYQQALGQGPQFIFQYYREEENGRGNFPPRFSGLQFPNYSSELNVNALELDDSALYLCASSLGLRGGDTDTQYFGPGTRLTVL.

The chain joins TRBV30 to TRBJ2-7; 7 nucleotides agree with TRBD1. The J segment lost 0 bases and the V segment lost 2 bases, leaving 4 bases of the junction unmatched. CDR3 length: 14 residues. Looked up from germline, CDR1 is GTSNPN and CDR2 is SVGIG (reference sequence). The DNA for the CDR3 is TGTGCCTGGAGTCCGACAGGGAGCTCCTACGAGCAGTACTTC. This gives the protein CAWSPTGSSYEQYF.